The T cell receptor beta chain described here comes from a study of T cell changes during pregnancy in multiple sclerosis. Germline V gene lookup returns CDR1 LNHDA and CDR2 SQIVND (reference sequence). This CDR3 region has 12 residues. Trimming removed 6 bases from V and 6 bases from J, with 8 bases in between. The table lists this clone with a count of one. Measured with immunoSEQ multiplex PCR; TCRdb has only the in-frame clones, and not every one. Here the sample spans tens of thousands of clones, 85% to 95% being singletons. The clonotype comes from a female donor with multiple sclerosis, enrolled in a pregnancy study. The chain uses TRBV19 and TRBJ2-2, with D uncertain. Sequenced material: CD4+ T cells from peripheral blood mononuclear cells, taken in the second trimester of pregnancy. The CDR3 protein is CASRVIAGELFF. The CDR3 region has the DNA TGTGCCAGTAGGGTAATAGCCGGGGAGCTGTTTTTT.